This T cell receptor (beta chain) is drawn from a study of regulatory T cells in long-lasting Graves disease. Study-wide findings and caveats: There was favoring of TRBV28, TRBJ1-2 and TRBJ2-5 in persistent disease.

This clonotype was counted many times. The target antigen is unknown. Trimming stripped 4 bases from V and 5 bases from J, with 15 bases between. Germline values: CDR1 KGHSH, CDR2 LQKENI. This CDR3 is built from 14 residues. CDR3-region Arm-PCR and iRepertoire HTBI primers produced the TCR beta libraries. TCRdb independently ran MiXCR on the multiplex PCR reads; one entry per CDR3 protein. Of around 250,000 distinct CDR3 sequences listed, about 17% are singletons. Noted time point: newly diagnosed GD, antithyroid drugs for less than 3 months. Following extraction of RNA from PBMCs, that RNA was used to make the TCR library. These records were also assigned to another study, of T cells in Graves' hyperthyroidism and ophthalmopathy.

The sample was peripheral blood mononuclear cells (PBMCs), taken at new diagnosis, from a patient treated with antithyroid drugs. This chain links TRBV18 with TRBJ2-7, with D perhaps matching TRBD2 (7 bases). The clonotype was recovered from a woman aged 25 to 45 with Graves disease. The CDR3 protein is CASSQIGGEDEQYF. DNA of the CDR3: TGTGCCAGCTCACAAATAGGGGGGGAGGACGAGCAGTACTTC.